This entry lists 5 T cell receptor beta chains sequenced from one sample in a study of T cells after yellow fever vaccination. TCRdb recomputed calls from the 5' RACE reads with MiXCR, one row per CDR3 protein. This sample has under 50,000 distinct CDR3 sequences, with about 6.3% found just once. Source: PBMCs, either bulk or a sorted T-cell subset (CD4+, CD8+, memory, or dextramer-sorted; not recorded which), taken 45 days after the yellow fever booster vaccination. The receptors stem from a man younger than 45 who received the YFV17D yellow fever vaccine.

The chain couples TRBV30 to TRBJ2-3; 7 nucleotides agree with TRBD1. Germline V gene sequence: CDR1 GTSNPN, CDR2 SVGIG (reference sequence). V was clipped by 0 bases and J by 1 base; unmatched bases: 13. The CDR3 extends over 18 amino acids. CDR3 amino acids: CAWSVNHQQGPRTDTQYF. The CDR3 nucleotides read TGTGCCTGGAGTGTCAACCACCAACAGGGGCCCCGCACAGATACGCAGTATTTT.

The chain links TRBV20-1 to TRBJ1-1; D is ambiguous. Trimming pared 2 bases from V and 1 base from J, leaving 11 bases between. Germline V CDR1 and CDR2: DFQATT, SNEGSKA (reference sequence). This CDR3 contains 14 residues. CDR3: CSARLLRSNTEAFF. The DNA for the CDR3 is TGCAGTGCTAGACTCCTCAGGTCGAACACTGAAGCTTTCTTT.

The chain recombines TRBV28 with TRBJ2-7, with TRBD1 matching 7 bases. The CDR3 consists of 13 residues. Germline CDR1 and CDR2: MDHEN and SYDVKM. Trimming removed 5 bases from V and 1 base from J; junction bases left unmatched: 2. CDR3 region: CASSQGDSYEQYF. CDR3 in DNA: TGTGCCAGCAGTCAGGGGGATTCCTACGAGCAGTACTTC.

CDR3 protein: CASSYRGRSYEQYF. The CDR3 DNA reads TGTGCCAGCAGTTACAGGGGACGTTCTTACGAGCAGTACTTC. This chain links TRBV27 with TRBJ2-7; 7 nucleotides line up with TRBD1. The CDR3 contains 14 residues. After removal of 4 bases from V and 4 bases from J, the junction contained 7 bases not matched to a gene. CDR1 MNHEY and CDR2 SMNVEV come from the germline V gene (reference sequence).

The chain couples TRBV20-1 to TRBJ2-1; 16 positions agree with TRBD2. Germline assignment: CDR1 DFQATT and CDR2 SNEGSKA (reference sequence). The length of the CDR3 is 17 residues. Losses at the gene ends were 3 bases for V and 3 bases for J; bases not matched to a gene: 5. CDR3 sequence (DNA): TGCAGTGCTAGCGGGACTAGCGGGAGGGTGGGCTACAATGAGCAGTTCTTC. Its translation: CSASGTSGRVGYNEQFF.